These 9 T cell receptor beta chains were all obtained from the same sample, sequenced in a study of shared clonotypes between healthy human individuals. Generated by immunoSEQ multiplex PCR, the TCRdb table keeps only in-frame clones and is missing some. Here the sample spans some 2 million clones, 85% to 95% being singletons. CD45RO negativity and positive selection for CCR7 defined naive CD8 cells, a population that excluded terminally differentiated effector memory CD45RA+ cells. Material: naive CD8+ T cells sorted from blood. The source of these receptors is a man between 18 and 29 years old in good health.

This clone was seen a single time. The CDR3 reads CASSFDSYGPLHF. CDR3 nucleotide sequence: TGTGCCAGCAGTTTCGACTCTTATGGTCCCCTCCACTTT. This chain joins TRBV27 and TRBJ1-6; D uncertain. This CDR3 spans 13 amino acids. Germline V gene data show CDR1 as MNHEY and CDR2 as SMNVEV (reference sequence). Trimming removed 3 bases from V and 13 bases from J, with 13 bases in between.

CDR3 protein: CAWSPGHNYEQYF. DNA of the CDR3: TGTGCCTGGAGTCCGGGACACAACTACGAGCAGTACTTC. V is TRBV30 and J is TRBJ2-7, with a tentative D call TRBD1 (6 bases). The CDR3 totals 13 residues. Germline V gene data show CDR1 as GTSNPN and CDR2 as SVGIG (reference sequence). V was shortened by 2 bases and J by 3 bases, with 11 bases between the two germline ends.

The gene calls are TRBV27 and TRBJ1-6; D is uncertain. V shed 7 bases and J shed 2 bases, with 9 bases lying between them. CDR3 length equals 14 residues. Per the germline V gene, CDR1 is MNHEY and CDR2 is SMNVEV (reference sequence). CDR3 in amino acids: CASTPTPYNSPLHF. The CDR3 DNA sequence: TGTGCCAGCACCCCGACACCCTATAATTCACCCCTCCACTTT.

J is TRBJ2-1 and V is TRBV2, with D possibly called TRBD1 or TRBD2 (5 bases each). Germline V gene lookup returns CDR1 SNHLY and CDR2 FYNNEI. The CDR3 extends over 13 amino acids. Between the trimmed V and J ends, which lost 8 bases and 3 bases, there was a span of 11 bases. Here the CDR3 DNA reads TGTGCCAGCCCTCGGGACGGCTACAATGAGCAGTTCTTC. The encoded protein is CASPRDGYNEQFF.

On this clone itself: At the DNA level, this CDR3 is encoded by other sequences in the same sample as well. The J gene is TRBJ2-1, the V gene TRBV19, with unresolved D. Trimming removed 3 bases from V and 4 bases from J, with 7 bases in between. The CDR3 length is 13 residues. Per germline, CDR1 LNHDA and CDR2 SQIVND (reference sequence). Here the CDR3 reads CASSIVGYNEQFF. The CDR3 DNA reads TGTGCCAGTAGTATCGTGGGGTACAATGAGCAGTTCTTC. Full variable domain (remainder filled in from reference TRBV19 and TRBJ2-1): DGGITQSPKYLFRKEGQNVTLSCEQNLNHDAMYWYRQDPGQGLRLIYYSQIVNDFQKGDIAEGYSVSREKKESFPLTVTSAQKNPTAFYLCASSIVGYNEQFFGPGTRLTVL.

The rearrangement uses TRBV4-1 and TRBJ2-3, with 8 bases identical to TRBD2. The CDR3 loop spans 18 amino acids. The ends lost 0 bases at V and 9 bases at J; junction bases unmatched: 17. The V gene's germline CDR1 is MGHRA and CDR2 YSYEKL. The CDR3 spells CASSQEDQIGGDLGTQYF. For the CDR3, the DNA is TGCGCCAGCAGCCAAGAGGATCAAATCGGGGGGGATTTGGGCACGCAGTATTTT.

Of note for this clone: Other nucleotide sequences from this sample produce the same CDR3. J is TRBJ2-1 and V is TRBV6-5; 10 nucleotides agree with TRBD2. With 8 bases clipped from V and 3 bases from J, the junction kept 1 base outside the gene matches. Germline V lookup: CDR1 MNHEY, CDR2 SVGAGI. The CDR3 totals 13 residues. The CDR3 loop is CASSSGSYNEQFF. The CDR3 DNA follows: TGTGCCAGCTCTAGCGGGAGCTACAATGAGCAGTTCTTC.

The chain has TRBV13 and TRBJ2-7, with D possibly being TRBD1 or TRBD2 (5 bases each). Trimming took 0 bases from V and 2 from J, leaving 17 bases between them. CDR3 length: 17 amino acids. CDR1 PRHDT and CDR2 FYEKMQ come from the germline V gene (reference sequence). In DNA, the CDR3 is TGTGCCAGCAGCTTAGGCCTAACGTGGGACCACGCCTACGAGCAGTACTTC. Amino acids: CASSLGLTWDHAYEQYF.

J is TRBJ1-4 and V is TRBV19; D not resolved. This CDR3 has 13 amino acids. The germline V gene has CDR1 LNHDA and CDR2 SQIVND (reference sequence). Trimming cost V 0 bases and J 10 bases, with 9 bases left between them. The chain's CDR3 is CASSIEEGVKLFF. The CDR3 region has the DNA TGTGCCAGTAGTATAGAAGAGGGTGTAAAACTGTTTTTT. The full variable domain, its missing parts supplied by reference TRBV19 and TRBJ1-4, is DGGITQSPKYLFRKEGQNVTLSCEQNLNHDAMYWYRQDPGQGLRLIYYSQIVNDFQKGDIAEGYSVSREKKESFPLTVTSAQKNPTAFYLCASSIEEGVKLFFGSGTQLSVL.